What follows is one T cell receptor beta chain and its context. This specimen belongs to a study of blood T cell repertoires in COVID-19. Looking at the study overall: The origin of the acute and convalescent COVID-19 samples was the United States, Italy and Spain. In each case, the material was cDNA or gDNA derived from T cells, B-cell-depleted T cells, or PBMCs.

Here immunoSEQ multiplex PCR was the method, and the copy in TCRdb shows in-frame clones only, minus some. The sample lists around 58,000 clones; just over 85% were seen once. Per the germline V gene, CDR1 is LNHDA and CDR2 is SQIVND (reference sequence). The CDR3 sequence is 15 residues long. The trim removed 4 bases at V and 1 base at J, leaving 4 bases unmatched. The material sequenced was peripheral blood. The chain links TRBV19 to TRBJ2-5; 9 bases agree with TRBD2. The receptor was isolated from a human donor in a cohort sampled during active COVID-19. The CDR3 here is CASSTLAGPQETQYF. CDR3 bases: TGTGCCAGTAGTACCCTAGCGGGACCCCAAGAGACCCAGTACTTC.